Below are 27 T cell receptor beta chains sequenced from a single sample in a study of T cell responses to AZD1222 COVID-19 vaccine. Libraries were prepared by immunoSEQ multiplex PCR; TCRdb keeps only in-frame clonotypes and omits some of them. Of some 88,000 clones listed, about 91% are singletons. The sequencing used peripheral blood, collected on day 0 of AZD1222 vaccination. Every receptor here comes from an adult in good health.

This chain uses TRBV9 with TRBJ1-2; tentatively, D is TRBD1 (5 bases). This CDR3 is built from 12 residues. V was cut by 7 bases and J by 6 bases, with 13 bases left in between. The germline V gene encodes CDR1 SGDLS and CDR2 YYNGEE. The CDR3 loop is CASGQGFDGYTF. As DNA, the CDR3 is TGTGCCAGCGGGCAGGGTTTCGATGGCTACACCTTC.

This clone appeared a single time. This rearrangement joins TRBV4-1 to TRBJ2-5; no definite D call. V dropped 8 bases and J dropped 5 bases, with 18 bases sitting between them. Germline assignment: CDR1 MGHRA and CDR2 YSYEKL. This CDR3 is built from 14 residues. The CDR3 region is CASSSVPSEETQYF. CDR3 bases: TGCGCCAGCTCAAGCGTCCCGTCAGAGGAGACCCAGTACTTC.

This chain uses TRBV5-1 with TRBJ1-1, with 7 bases aligning to TRBD1. The trim removed 3 bases at V and 3 bases at J, leaving 8 bases unmatched. This CDR3 comprises 15 residues. Looked up from germline, CDR1 is SGHRS and CDR2 is YFSETQ. The CDR3 spells CASSSTDRVYTEAFF. CDR3 DNA: TGCGCCAGCAGCTCCACCGACAGGGTATACACTGAAGCTTTCTTT.

V usage is TRBV29-1 and J usage is TRBJ2-7; tentative D call: TRBD2 (5 bases). V lost 8 bases to trimming and J lost 1 base, with 15 bases between them. CDR3 length: 13 amino acids. The germline V gene encodes CDR1 SQVTM and CDR2 ANQGSEA. The CDR3 is CSTRTGTSYEQYF. The CDR3 nucleotides are TGCAGCACTCGGACGGGAACGTCCTACGAGCAGTACTTC.

The chain uses TRBV9 and TRBJ2-7, with a possible D match to TRBD2 (6 bases). Germline V gene data show CDR1 as SGDLS and CDR2 as YYNGEE. CDR3 size: 13 residues. The V end was cut by 1 base, the J end by 6 bases, with 11 bases between. This CDR3 reads CASSVNDGGEQYF. DNA of the CDR3: TGTGCCAGCAGCGTAAACGACGGGGGCGAGCAGTACTTC. The full variable domain, its missing parts supplied by reference TRBV9 and TRBJ2-7, is DSGVTQTPKHLITATGQRVTLRCSPRSGDLSVYWYQQSLDQGLQFLIQYYNGEERAKGNILERFSAQQFPDLHSELNLSSLELGDSALYFCASSVNDGGEQYFGPGTRLTVT.

The chain joins TRBV6-1 to TRBJ1-2; D is perhaps TRBD1 (5 bases). Trimming cost V 2 bases and J 12 bases, with 10 bases left between them. The CDR3 is 11 amino acids. Per germline, CDR1 MNHNS and CDR2 SASEGT. The CDR3 region has the DNA TGTGCCAGCAGTGAATTTTTGGGGGACACCTTC. Residues: CASSEFLGDTF.

This clone was seen only a few times. This sequence joins TRBV2 and TRBJ1-6; D is ambiguous. Germline assignment: CDR1 SNHLY and CDR2 FYNNEI. The CDR3 is 16 residues long. With 6 bases removed from V and 0 bases from J, the gap between germline ends came to 12 bases. CDR3: CASRDGKSSYNSPLHF. The CDR3 nucleotides are TGTGCCAGCAGGGACGGAAAGAGCTCCTATAATTCACCCCTCCACTTT.

This sequence joins TRBV11-1 and TRBJ2-1; no clear D gene. The CDR3 totals 13 residues. V lost 4 bases and J 7 bases, leaving 11 bases between the germline ends. In germline, CDR1 is SGHAT, CDR2 FQDESV (reference sequence). The CDR3 here is CASSSTPENEQFF. For the CDR3, the DNA is TGTGCCAGCAGCTCAACCCCGGAAAATGAGCAGTTCTTC.

This chain uses TRBV30 with TRBJ1-6; no definite D call. This CDR3 spans 12 amino acids. The germline V gene has CDR1 GTSNPN and CDR2 SVGIG (reference sequence). V gave up 3 bases and J gave up 6 bases, with 6 bases separating them. CDR3 protein: CAWRTVNSPLHF. CDR3 DNA sequence: TGTGCCTGGAGGACGGTTAATTCACCCCTCCACTTT.

V gene TRBV7-2 combines with J gene TRBJ2-7, with D tentatively TRBD1 or TRBD2 (6 bases each). The germline V gene encodes CDR1 SGHTA and CDR2 FQGNSA. Trimming cost V 5 bases and J 5 bases, with 22 bases left between them. The CDR3 is 16 amino acids. Written as DNA, the CDR3 is TGTGCCAGCAGCCCGGGGGCCGCCCGAGGCCCTCACGAGCAGTACTTC. It encodes CASSPGAARGPHEQYF. The whole variable domain, filled in from reference TRBV7-2 and TRBJ2-7, reads GAGVSQSPSNKVTEKGKDVELRCDPISGHTALYWYRQSLGQGLEFLIYFQGNSAPDKSGLPSDRFSAERTGGSVSTLTIQRTQQEDSAVYLCASSPGAARGPHEQYFGPGTRLTVT.

This chain links TRBV11-2 with TRBJ2-4; 8 nucleotides agree with TRBD2. This CDR3 has 14 residues. Germline assignment: CDR1 SGHAT and CDR2 FQNNGV. V lost 5 bases and J lost 8; bases outside the gene matches: 8. Written as DNA, the CDR3 is TGTGCCAGCAGCCCCTGGACGGGAGGGGACATTCAGTACTTC. Its translation is CASSPWTGGDIQYF.

This chain connects TRBV7-2 to TRBJ1-4; 8 bases are a match to TRBD1. V trimming: 1 base; J trimming: 6 bases; junction bases outside the gene matches: 4. CDR1 and CDR2 (germline): SGHTA, FQGNSA. This CDR3 has 15 residues. CDR3 DNA: TGTGCCAGCAGCTTAGGTACAGGGGGAGATGAAAAACTGTTTTTT. This sequence encodes CASSLGTGGDEKLFF. Drawing the rest from reference TRBV7-2 and TRBJ1-4, the complete variable domain is GAGVSQSPSNKVTEKGKDVELRCDPISGHTALYWYRQSLGQGLEFLIYFQGNSAPDKSGLPSDRFSAERTGGSVSTLTIQRTQQEDSAVYLCASSLGTGGDEKLFFGSGTQLSVL.

The chain's CDR3 is CASSISAGTGSTGELFF. The CDR3 bases are TGTGCCAGTAGCATCTCAGCCGGGACAGGTTCCACCGGGGAGCTGTTTTTT. The chain links TRBV19 to TRBJ2-2; 8 bases map to TRBD1. This CDR3 is 17 amino acids long. The junction had 13 bases not matched to a gene; V was cut back by 6 bases and J by 4 bases. Germline lookup yields CDR1 LNHDA and CDR2 SQIVND (reference sequence).

Only one count was recorded for this clone. The J gene is TRBJ2-7, the V gene TRBV18, with 7 bases that match TRBD1. V was pared by 3 bases and J by 3 bases, with 11 bases of the junction left unmatched. The CDR3 is made up of 16 amino acids. CDR1 is KGHSH and CDR2 is LQKENI in the germline V gene. DNA of the CDR3: TGTGCCAGCTCACCGGTGAGGGGGCGATCTGTCTACGAGCAGTACTTC. Encoded protein: CASSPVRGRSVYEQYF.

The V call is TRBV7-3, the J call TRBJ2-1; no definite D call. Looked up from germline, CDR1 is SGHTA and CDR2 is FQGTGA. The V gene lost 3 bases and the J gene lost 6 bases, with 6 bases spanning the gap. This CDR3 spans 12 amino acids. In DNA form, the CDR3 reads TGTGCCAGCAGCTTGGACCGCAATGAGCAGTTCTTC. This translates into CASSLDRNEQFF. Drawing the rest from reference TRBV7-3 and TRBJ2-1, the complete variable domain is GAGVSQTPSNKVTEKGKYVELRCDPISGHTALYWYRQSLGQGPEFLIYFQGTGAADDSGLPNDRFFAVRPEGSVSTLKIQRTERGDSAVYLCASSLDRNEQFFGPGTRLTVL.

The J gene is TRBJ1-2, the V gene TRBV6-5; 7 positions agree with TRBD1. Looked up from germline, CDR1 is MNHEY and CDR2 is SVGAGI. J was trimmed by 4 bases and V by 5 bases; bases with no gene match: 10. The CDR3 sequence is 15 residues long. This CDR3 is CASSKGAVPGYGYTF. The CDR3 nucleotides are TGTGCCAGCAGTAAGGGGGCGGTCCCTGGCTATGGCTACACCTTC.

In this sample, this clone turned up once. This chain connects TRBV19 to TRBJ2-6; D not resolved. Trimming stripped 3 bases from V and 0 bases from J, with 6 bases between. CDR3 length: 15 amino acids. Germline V gene sequence: CDR1 LNHDA, CDR2 SQIVND (reference sequence). In nucleotides, the CDR3 is TGTGCCAGTAGTATTTTAGTCTCTGGGGCCAACGTCCTGACTTTC. Its protein product is CASSILVSGANVLTF.

This chain connects TRBV2 to TRBJ2-5; D possibly uses TRBD1 or TRBD2 (5 bases each). V lost 7 bases, J lost 1 base, and 13 bases lay in between. CDR3 length: 14 amino acids. Germline V gene lookup returns CDR1 SNHLY and CDR2 FYNNEI. In DNA form, the CDR3 reads TGTGCCAGCAAGGAAGGGACCACCCAAGAGACCCAGTACTTC. Amino acid sequence: CASKEGTTQETQYF.

The chain uses TRBV4-2 and TRBJ2-3; TRBD1 agrees at 7 bases. CDR1 LGHNA and CDR2 YNFKEQ come from the germline V gene. V dropped 2 bases and J dropped 1; count of bases not matched to a gene: 3. The CDR3 extends over 15 amino acids. CDR3 sequence: CASSQTGDGTDTQYF. CDR3 DNA: TGTGCCAGCAGCCAAACAGGGGACGGCACAGATACGCAGTATTTT.

The rearrangement uses TRBV5-1 and TRBJ2-1; 8 bases align to TRBD2. Trimming at V came to 7 bases and at J to 5 bases, leaving 8 bases not matched to a gene. CDR1 is SGHRS and CDR2 is YFSETQ in the germline V gene. The CDR3 spans 14 residues. The CDR3: CASGLGTSNNEQFF. CDR3 in DNA: TGCGCCAGCGGCCTCGGGACTAGTAACAATGAGCAGTTCTTC.

V gene TRBV6-2 or TRBV6-3 combines with J gene TRBJ1-1, with a tentative D call TRBD1 (5 bases). CDR3 length: 16 amino acids. CDR1 and CDR2 (germline): MNHEY, SVGEGT. The ends were cut back, 3 bases at V and 0 bases at J, with 14 bases in the middle. The CDR3: CASSYSGLLMNTEAFF. CDR3 sequence (DNA): TGTGCCAGCAGTTATTCGGGGCTTTTAATGAACACTGAAGCTTTCTTT.

The rearrangement links TRBV9 to TRBJ2-5; D is perhaps TRBD1 (6 bases). This CDR3 is 16 amino acids long. Germline V lookup: CDR1 SGDLS, CDR2 YYNGEE. V was shortened by 4 bases and J by 7 bases, with 23 bases between the two germline ends. The CDR3 loop is CASSPHRAASMGTQYF. The CDR3, as DNA: TGTGCCAGCAGCCCCCACAGGGCCGCCTCTATGGGGACCCAGTACTTC.

The chain carries TRBV2 and TRBJ2-5; TRBD1 matches at 7 bases. CDR1 is SNHLY, CDR2 FYNNEI, per germline. The length of the CDR3 is 12 residues. V was clipped by 8 bases and J by 2 bases; unmatched bases: 2. The CDR3 sequence: CASRDRQETQYF. CDR3 DNA: TGTGCCAGCCGGGACAGACAAGAGACCCAGTACTTC. The complete variable domain, with remaining parts taken from reference TRBV2 and TRBJ2-5, reads EPEVTQTPSHQVTQMGQEVILRCVPISNHLYFYWYRQILGQKVEFLVSFYNNEISEKSEIFDDQFSVERPDGSNFTLKIRSTKLEDSAMYFCASRDRQETQYFGPGTRLLVL.

The chain links TRBV19 to TRBJ2-4; D gene ambiguous. Between the trimmed V and J ends, which lost 5 bases and 1 base, there was a span of 18 bases. CDR3 size: 17 residues. From germline, CDR1 is LNHDA and CDR2 SQIVND (reference sequence). CDR3 in amino acids: CASSLDETLRAKNIQYF. CDR3 in DNA: TGTGCCAGTAGTCTTGACGAAACCTTGAGGGCCAAAAACATTCAGTACTTC.

This chain links TRBV6-2 or TRBV6-3 with TRBJ1-5; no definite D call. The CDR3 contains 15 residues. Per germline, CDR1 MNHEY and CDR2 SVGEGT. The V gene lost 5 bases and the J gene lost 7 bases, with 18 bases spanning the gap. Here the CDR3 DNA reads TGTGCCAGCAGTCTAAGGGTGTCCGGGCTCCAGCCCCAGCATTTT. It yields the protein CASSLRVSGLQPQHF.

This sequence joins TRBV24-1 and TRBJ1-2, with 8 bases matching TRBD1. J gave up 5 bases and V 2 bases, and 6 bases lay outside the gene matches. Per germline, CDR1 KGHDR and CDR2 SFDVKD. CDR3 length: 15 residues. The CDR3 protein is CATSDSGQGIYGYTF. The CDR3 coding sequence is TGTGCCACCAGTGATTCTGGACAGGGCATTTATGGCTACACCTTC.

CDR3 sequence: CASSQGGQNYGYTF. In nucleotides, the CDR3 is TGCGCCAGCAGCCAGGGGGGGCAGAACTATGGCTACACCTTC. The chain joins TRBV5-1 to TRBJ1-2, with TRBD1 matching 7 bases. This CDR3 is built from 14 residues. Per germline, CDR1 SGHRS and CDR2 YFSETQ. Germline trimming cut 4 bases from V and 2 bases from J; bases unmatched to any gene: 5. Together with reference TRBV5-1 and TRBJ1-2, the CDR3 gives the full variable domain: KAGVTQTPRYLIKTRGQQVTLSCSPISGHRSVSWYQQTPGQGLQFLFEYFSETQRNKGNFPGRFSGRQFSNSRSEMNVSTLELGDSALYLCASSQGGQNYGYTFGSGTRLTVV.